The 11 T cell receptor beta chains below all came from one sample that was sequenced in a study of CD8+CD57+ T cells in acquired aplastic anemia. Genomic DNA constituted the template upon which TCR beta VDJ and CDR3 profiling was performed. MiXCR, run by TCRdb on the reads, gives a single entry per CDR3 protein. The table lists 200,000 to 250,000 distinct CDR3 sequences, around 32% of them singletons. The sequencing input was sorted CD4+, CD8+, or CD8+CD57+ T cells (not recorded which) from PBMCs. Every receptor here comes from a human donor in good health, serving as a control.

This clonotype was seen a few times. This chain joins TRBV6-2 or TRBV6-3 and TRBJ1-5, with D perhaps TRBD1 (6 bases). Trimming shortened V by 6 bases and J by 3 bases, and 12 bases separated the two germline ends. CDR1 and CDR2 from the germline V gene are MNHEY and SVGEGT. The CDR3 has 14 amino acids. The CDR3 loop reads CASRDGGLNQPQHF. CDR3 sequence (DNA): TGTGCCAGCAGAGACGGGGGCCTCAATCAGCCCCAGCATTTT.

Of note for this clonotype: A much more abundant neighbour one base away suggests this may be a read error. The rearrangement uses TRBV20-1 and TRBJ1-3; maybe TRBD1 (5 bases). Germline V gene lookup returns CDR1 DFQATT and CDR2 SNEGSKA (reference sequence). The CDR3 is 15 amino acids. The CDR3 loop reads CSARVDSSSGNTMYF. The CDR3 nucleotides are TGCAGTGCTAGGGTTGACAGCAGTTCAGGAAACACCATGTATTTT.

The rearrangement joins TRBV4-1 to TRBJ2-3; D is perhaps TRBD1 (6 bases). CDR1 MGHRA and CDR2 YSYEKL come from the germline V gene. Trimming shortened V by 0 bases and J by 1 base, and 11 bases separated the two germline ends. The CDR3 extends over 16 amino acids. CDR3 in DNA: TGCGCCAGCAGCCAAGAAAGGGGGATTGGCACAGATACGCAGTATTTT. It specifies CASSQERGIGTDTQYF.

The rearrangement links TRBV28 to TRBJ2-7, with D perhaps TRBD1 (7 bases). CDR1 is MDHEN and CDR2 is SYDVKM in the germline V gene. V lost 3 bases, J lost 2 bases, and 14 bases lay in between. The length of the CDR3 is 15 residues. The CDR3 protein is CASSFPGGLTYEQYF. CDR3 nucleotide sequence: TGTGCCAGCAGTTTCCCAGGGGGGCTCACCTACGAGCAGTACTTC.

This clonotype has ten or more counts. The CDR3 here is CASSPDRGDQPQHF. The CDR3 bases are TGCGCCAGCAGCCCGGACAGGGGCGATCAGCCCCAGCATTTT. This chain links TRBV5-1 with TRBJ1-5; 9 bases are a match to TRBD1. Germline loops: CDR1 SGHRS, CDR2 YFSETQ. CDR3 size: 14 residues. Trimming removed 4 bases from V and 5 bases from J; junction bases left unmatched: 4.

This clonotype was recorded at least ten times. The chain combines TRBV7-6 with TRBJ1-3; the D is unclear. The germline V gene encodes CDR1 SGHVS and CDR2 FNYEAQ. The CDR3 covers 13 residues. V lost 5 bases and J lost 6, with 11 bases in between. The CDR3 sequence: CASSPSRTNTIYF. The CDR3 DNA follows: TGTGCCAGCAGCCCGAGCCGTACAAACACCATATATTTT.

This chain connects TRBV29-1 to TRBJ2-5; possibly TRBD1 or TRBD2 for D (5 bases each). The germline gives CDR1 SQVTM, CDR2 ANQGSEA. Trimming cost V 7 bases and J 2 bases, with 17 bases left between them. The CDR3 runs 14 residues. The CDR3 loop reads CSASYRDGQETQYF. The CDR3 region has the DNA TGCAGCGCGTCTTACCGGGACGGACAAGAGACCCAGTACTTC.

The sample holds a few counts of this clonotype. The J gene is TRBJ2-7, the V gene TRBV19; perhaps TRBD1 as D (6 bases). Trimming left V 0 bases short and J 5 bases short, with 11 bases between. The CDR3 length is 14 residues. Germline V lookup: CDR1 LNHDA, CDR2 SQIVND (reference sequence). The CDR3 spells CASSIEYRVHEQYF. CDR3 sequence (DNA): TGTGCCAGTAGTATAGAATACAGGGTCCACGAGCAGTACTTC.

The chain uses TRBV3-1 and TRBJ1-3, with D uncertain. The CDR3 has 17 amino acids. Germline V gene lookup returns CDR1 LGHDT and CDR2 YNNKEL (reference sequence). Trimming took 8 bases from V and 2 from J, leaving 22 bases between them. The CDR3 region is CASSPIGRSGPGNTIYF. The CDR3 coding sequence is TGTGCCAGCTCACCAATAGGCAGGTCCGGTCCTGGAAACACCATATATTTT.

The V and J genes are TRBV12-3 or TRBV12-4 and TRBJ1-1; 9 nucleotides line up with TRBD1. The CDR3 loop spans 15 amino acids. The V gene end was trimmed by 6 bases and the J gene end by 1 base; junction bases not matched to a gene: 6. The CDR3 loop reads CASRDLTGGNTEAFF. The DNA for the CDR3 is TGTGCCAGCAGGGACTTGACAGGGGGGAACACTGAAGCTTTCTTT.

In this sample, this clonotype turned up many times. This chain uses TRBV7-9 with TRBJ2-1, with D uncertain. Trimming cost V 5 bases and J 10 bases, with 21 bases left between them. The CDR3 runs 15 residues. From germline, CDR1 is SEHNR and CDR2 FQNEAQ (reference sequence). This CDR3 reads CASSARPPVGWEQFF. The CDR3 bases are TGTGCCAGCAGCGCCCGACCCCCAGTGGGGTGGGAGCAGTTCTTC.